This T cell receptor beta chain was observed in a study of T cell responses to AZD1222 COVID-19 vaccine. TCRdb's copy holds only in-frame clones and misses some; the assay was immunoSEQ multiplex PCR. Seen here are 100,000 to 110,000 clones, about 85% observed once, and the top ten hold roughly 2%. The V gene lost 2 bases and the J gene lost 3 bases, with 8 bases spanning the gap. The germline V gene has CDR1 SSHAT and CDR2 FNYEAQ (reference sequence). The CDR3 is made up of 13 amino acids. The genes are TRBV7-7 and TRBJ2-7; the D is unclear. Sequenced material: peripheral blood, taken on day 0 of AZD1222 vaccination. This sequence was found in an adult in good health. The CDR3 reads CASSLNAGYEQYF. CDR3 nucleotide sequence: TGTGCCAGCAGCTTAAATGCAGGCTACGAGCAGTACTTC.